A single sample is the source of the 25 T cell receptor beta chains below, sequenced in a study of T cell responses to AZD1222 COVID-19 vaccine. Here immunoSEQ multiplex PCR was the method, and the copy in TCRdb shows in-frame clones only, minus some. The sample lists some 120,000 clones, roughly nine tenths occurring once. Sequencing was performed on peripheral blood, taken on day 0 of AZD1222 vaccination. The receptors were gathered from an adult in good health.

This chain connects TRBV5-1 to TRBJ2-7; no reliable D call. From germline, CDR1 is SGHRS and CDR2 YFSETQ. Trimming stripped 5 bases from V and 1 base from J, with 13 bases between. The CDR3 spans 14 residues. CDR3: CASRDPASSYEQYF. CDR3 sequence (DNA): TGCGCCAGCAGAGATCCAGCGAGTTCCTACGAGCAGTACTTC.

This chain joins TRBV2 and TRBJ1-5; no definite D call. The CDR3 totals 14 residues. Germline CDR1 SNHLY, CDR2 FYNNEI. V lost 4 bases to trimming and J lost 0 bases, with 7 bases between them. The CDR3 DNA sequence: TGTGCCAGCAGTGTTACGGATAGCAATCAGCCCCAGCATTTT. It is translated as CASSVTDSNQPQHF.

The chain joins TRBV6-4 to TRBJ1-2, with no clear D. The CDR3 covers 13 residues. V was cut by 0 bases and J by 5 bases, with 7 bases left in between. The V gene's germline CDR1 is MRHNA and CDR2 SNTAGT. In DNA, the CDR3 is TGTGCCAGCAGTGACTCGGACGGGTATGGCTACACCTTC. Its protein is CASSDSDGYGYTF.

The chain links TRBV18 to TRBJ2-1, with D perhaps assigned TRBD1 or TRBD2 (5 bases each). Germline V gene data show CDR1 as KGHSH and CDR2 as LQKENI. V lost 8 bases and J lost 0, with 17 bases in between. The CDR3 is made up of 16 amino acids. CDR3 protein: CASHSPRGRSYNEQFF. The CDR3 DNA reads as TGTGCCAGCCACTCACCACGGGGCCGCTCCTACAATGAGCAGTTCTTC.

A few counts support this clone. V is TRBV5-1 and J is TRBJ1-1, with D uncertain. CDR1 SGHRS and CDR2 YFSETQ come from the germline V gene. The V end lost 0 bases, the J end lost 8 bases, and 11 bases lay between the germline ends. CDR3 length equals 13 residues. CDR3 in DNA: TGCGCCAGCAGCTTGGTTCCAGCGGAAGAAGCTTTCTTT. It codes for CASSLVPAEEAFF. Based on the CDR3 plus reference TRBV5-1 and TRBJ1-1, the full variable domain is KAGVTQTPRYLIKTRGQQVTLSCSPISGHRSVSWYQQTPGQGLQFLFEYFSETQRNKGNFPGRFSGRQFSNSRSEMNVSTLELGDSALYLCASSLVPAEEAFFGQGTRLTVV.

The J gene is TRBJ2-7, the V gene TRBV6-5, with TRBD1 identical over 9 bases. V was pared by 7 bases and J by 11 bases, with 9 bases of the junction left unmatched. In germline, CDR1 is MNHEY, CDR2 SVGAGI. CDR3 length: 12 residues. Written as DNA, the CDR3 is TGTGCCAGCACCCTCAACAGGGGGCCGGAGTACTTC. Translation gives CASTLNRGPEYF.

There are a few counts of this clone. This chain connects TRBV2 to TRBJ2-6, with 7 bases identical to TRBD1. The germline V gene has CDR1 SNHLY and CDR2 FYNNEI. This CDR3 spans 17 amino acids. With 7 bases clipped from V and 1 base from J, the junction kept 10 bases outside the gene matches. The CDR3 nucleotides read TGTGCCAGCACCCCGACAGGGAGCCTATCTGGGGCCAACGTCCTGACTTTC. This translates into CASTPTGSLSGANVLTF.

This chain connects TRBV11-2 to TRBJ1-4, with TRBD1 matching 7 bases. This CDR3 spans 14 amino acids. Per germline, CDR1 SGHAT and CDR2 FQNNGV. Trimming cost V 1 base and J 8 bases; bases outside gene matches: 4. The DNA for the CDR3 is TGTGCCAGCAGCTTAGGCAGGGGGGTGGAAAAACTGTTTTTT. It encodes CASSLGRGVEKLFF.

This sequence joins TRBV29-1 and TRBJ2-1, with TRBD2 matching over 8 bases. The CDR3 has 14 residues. The trim removed 6 bases at V and 5 bases at J, leaving 9 bases unmatched. Looked up from germline, CDR1 is SQVTM and CDR2 is ANQGSEA. The CDR3: CSVLVSGANNEQFF. The CDR3 DNA reads TGCAGCGTCCTCGTTAGCGGGGCCAACAATGAGCAGTTCTTC.

This rearrangement joins TRBV5-6 to TRBJ1-3; D gene unclear. V lost 3 bases and J lost 1, with 8 bases in between. Per germline, CDR1 SGHDT and CDR2 YYEEEE. This CDR3 is 14 amino acids long. The CDR3 region has the DNA TGTGCCAGCAGCTCCCCAAAATCTGGAAACACCATATATTTT. It is translated as CASSSPKSGNTIYF.

This CDR3 is CASGDMNTEAFF. CDR3 nucleotide sequence: TGTGCCAGCGGGGACATGAACACTGAAGCTTTCTTT. The V call is TRBV2, the J call TRBJ1-1; a weak D match, TRBD1 (6 bases). This CDR3 has 12 residues. From germline, CDR1 is SNHLY and CDR2 FYNNEI. V was cut by 8 bases and J by 0 bases, with 7 bases left in between.

The CDR3 DNA reads as TGTGCCAGCAGCGTAGAGGACAGGGGGGGTGGAAACACCATATATTTT. Residues: CASSVEDRGGGNTIYF. This chain joins TRBV9 and TRBJ1-3; TRBD1 agrees at 10 bases. The CDR3 contains 16 residues. V lost 0 bases to trimming and J lost 3 bases; unmatched junction nucleotides: 3. Germline CDR1 SGDLS, CDR2 YYNGEE.

The chain has TRBV5-6 and TRBJ2-5, with TRBD2 matching over 7 bases. The CDR3 is 14 residues long. With 3 bases clipped from V and 2 bases from J, the junction kept 4 bases outside the gene matches. CDR1 SGHDT and CDR2 YYEEEE come from the germline V gene. CDR3 DNA: TGTGCCAGCAGCTCCCGGGGGGTTCAAGAGACCCAGTACTTC. This gives the protein CASSSRGVQETQYF.

The chain carries TRBV3-1 (or the pseudogene TRBV3-2) and TRBJ1-6; 9 bases are shared with TRBD1. This CDR3 spans 15 amino acids. Germline lookup yields CDR1 LGHDT and CDR2 YNNKEL (reference sequence). The ends lost 4 bases at V and 9 bases at J; junction bases unmatched: 7. As DNA, the CDR3 is TGTGCCAGCAGCCCCGGACAGGGGCTTAGTTCACCCCTCCACTTT. Translating it yields CASSPGQGLSSPLHF.

The chain uses TRBV4-2 and TRBJ2-3, with TRBD2 matching 8 bases. Germline loops: CDR1 LGHNA, CDR2 YNFKEQ. The CDR3 contains 16 residues. The V and J ends lost 3 bases and 0 bases, in that order; junction bases with no gene match: 5. In DNA, the CDR3 is TGTGCCAGCAGCCAGTCTAGCGGGCCTAGCACAGATACGCAGTATTTT. It encodes CASSQSSGPSTDTQYF.

Notes on this clone: This sample includes further DNA sequences coding for the same CDR3. Here the CDR3 DNA reads TGTGCCAGCAGCTTAGAAGGCGGCTACACCTTC. This gives the protein CASSLEGGYTF. The rearrangement uses TRBV7-9 and TRBJ1-2; D unclear. The length of the CDR3 is 11 residues. Trimming removed 1 base at V and 8 bases at J, with 5 bases between. Germline assignment: CDR1 SEHNR and CDR2 FQNEAQ (reference sequence).

V and J are TRBV4-2 and TRBJ2-1, with TRBD2 identical over 13 bases. V shed 4 bases, J shed 7 bases, and the junction held 7 bases outside the gene matches. The CDR3 spans 16 residues. Germline V gene sequence: CDR1 LGHNA, CDR2 YNFKEQ. Written as DNA, the CDR3 is TGTGCCAGCAGCCGGGATACTAGCGGGGGGGCAAATGAGCAGTTCTTC. This sequence encodes CASSRDTSGGANEQFF.

Concerning this clone: At the DNA level, this CDR3 is encoded by other sequences in the same sample as well. V is TRBV4-2 and J is TRBJ2-1; TRBD2 agrees at 14 bases. The CDR3 runs to 17 residues. Germline loops: CDR1 LGHNA, CDR2 YNFKEQ. V trimming: 0 bases; J trimming: 7 bases; junction bases outside the gene matches: 5. CDR3 DNA: TGTGCCAGCAGCCAAGATTTCGGGACTAGCGGGAGAAATGAGCAGTTCTTC. This translates into CASSQDFGTSGRNEQFF.

This clone has a handful of counts. V usage is TRBV7-2 and J usage is TRBJ1-5, with 10 bases that match TRBD1. Trimming took 4 bases from V and 0 from J; bases not matched to a gene: 3. The CDR3 totals 16 residues. Germline CDR1 SGHTA, CDR2 FQGNSA. CDR3 DNA: TGTGCCAGCAGCTGGGGGACAGGGGATAGCAATCAGCCCCAGCATTTT. Residues: CASSWGTGDSNQPQHF.

This clone was detected a few times. The gene calls are TRBV21-1 and TRBJ2-7. TRBV21-1 is annotated as a pseudogene. CDR3 length: 16 amino acids. The CDR3 sequence: CASSKEEGTRSYEQYF. The CDR3, as DNA: TGTGCCAGCAGCAAAGAGGAGGGGACACGCTCCTACGAGCAGTACTTC.

The gene calls are TRBV18 and TRBJ1-4; TRBD1 might be the D (5 bases). Germline CDR1 and CDR2: KGHSH and LQKENI. The CDR3 sequence is 14 residues long. Trimming took 6 bases from V and 5 from J, leaving 13 bases between them. The CDR3 region has the DNA TGTGCCAGCTCGCCCCCGGGGGAGAATGAAAAACTGTTTTTT. It encodes CASSPPGENEKLFF.

This clone was detected only once. The rearrangement links TRBV18 to TRBJ2-2, with a possible D match to TRBD2 (5 bases). CDR1 KGHSH and CDR2 LQKENI come from the germline V gene. Trimming shortened V by 8 bases and J by 6 bases, and 19 bases separated the two germline ends. This CDR3 has 15 amino acids. This CDR3 reads CASALQEVGPGELFF. CDR3 DNA sequence: TGTGCCAGCGCTTTGCAGGAGGTTGGTCCCGGGGAGCTGTTTTTT.

The chain combines TRBV11-2 with TRBJ1-4; perhaps TRBD1 as D (6 bases). This CDR3 comprises 12 residues. Looked up from germline, CDR1 is SGHAT and CDR2 is FQNNGV. Trimming took 3 bases from V and 8 from J, leaving 7 bases between them. CDR3 coding DNA: TGTGCCAGCAGCTTTCAGGGGGAAAAACTGTTTTTT. This gives the protein CASSFQGEKLFF.

The gene calls are TRBV7-2 and TRBJ1-4; no reliable D call. The germline gives CDR1 SGHTA, CDR2 FQGNSA. The CDR3 runs 15 residues. Trimming took off 5 bases at V and 0 bases at J, with 10 bases between the two ends. CDR3 amino acids: CASSIPVATNEKLFF. CDR3 sequence (DNA): TGTGCCAGCAGCATCCCGGTCGCAACTAATGAAAAACTGTTTTTT. Full variable domain (outside the CDR3, taken from reference TRBV7-2 and TRBJ1-4): GAGVSQSPSNKVTEKGKDVELRCDPISGHTALYWYRQSLGQGLEFLIYFQGNSAPDKSGLPSDRFSAERTGGSVSTLTIQRTQQEDSAVYLCASSIPVATNEKLFFGSGTQLSVL.

This clone was observed a handful of times. The chain has TRBV7-9 and TRBJ2-3; D may be TRBD1 or TRBD2 (5 bases each). With 5 bases removed from V and 0 bases from J, the gap between germline ends came to 15 bases. CDR1 and CDR2 (germline): SEHNR, FQNEAQ (reference sequence). CDR3 size: 16 residues. The DNA for the CDR3 is TGTGCCAGCAGCCCCGGGGCGCTAGCTAGCACAGATACGCAGTATTTT. Translation: CASSPGALASTDTQYF.